The rows below give T cell receptor beta chains drawn from one sample of a study of T cells in Graves' hyperthyroidism and ophthalmopathy. TCRdb called the multiplex PCR reads again in MiXCR, with one record for every CDR3 protein. Among about 380,000 distinct CDR3 sequences listed, roughly 20% were seen once. Sample: blood. The receptors derive from a man younger than 35 with Graves' ophthalmopathy. Both conserved end residues are trimmed from each CDR3. The order of the fields is CDR3 length, J gene, V gene, CDR3 protein.

>14|TRBJ1-1|TRBV6-6
ASSYTSRGPNTEAF
>13|TRBJ1-1|TRBV3-1
ASSHDLGEDTEAF
>15|TRBJ2-7|TRBV2
ASSPPGTGGVPNEQY
>13|TRBJ2-7|TRBV2
ASSDFSTGSYEQY
>10|TRBJ2-1|TRBV5-1
ASSGSYNEQF
>14|TRBJ1-2|TRBV3-1
ASSRGTGGTNYGYT
>12|TRBJ2-2|TRBV2
ASKQGLNTGELF
>11|TRBJ1-2|TRBV25-1
ASSGGRVWGYT
>13|TRBJ1-3|TRBV3-1
ASSQDQGGGNTIY
>12|TRBJ1-2|TRBV5-1
ASSLEGNAYGYT
>13|TRBJ2-5|TRBV10-3
AISRTSGGTETQY
>10|TRBJ2-5|TRBV28
ASGHGQETQY
>15|TRBJ2-6|TRBV19
ATPQMEEGSGANVLT
>14|TRBJ1-1|TRBV3-1
ASSQDSGGWVTEAF
>14|TRBJ1-5|TRBV27
ASSLYGTENNQPQH
>10|TRBJ2-1|TRBV5-6
ASSQQGTEQF
>13|TRBJ2-7|TRBV11-2
ASSPTSGFSYEQY
>11|TRBJ1-5|TRBV2
ASGGGNNQPQH
>15|TRBJ2-2|TRBV7-6
ASSSRTSGGASGGLF
>13|TRBJ2-5|TRBV2
ASREGRHSQETQY
>13|TRBJ2-3|TRBV6-1
ASSLDGGNTDTQY
>13|TRBJ1-6|TRBV20-1
SARVGQGGSSPLH
>14|TRBJ2-5|TRBV20-1
SAREDFGGGGETQY